The rows below give T cell receptor beta chains drawn from one sample of a study of CD8+CD57+ T cells in acquired aplastic anemia. TCRdb independently ran MiXCR on the reads; one entry per CDR3 protein. The repertoire holds approximately 170,000 distinct CDR3 sequences, around 47% seen once, with around 3.2% in the top ten. The sequenced material came from sorted CD4+, CD8+, or CD8+CD57+ T cells (not recorded which) from PBMCs. These receptors all come from a human donor with aplastic anemia. Each CDR3 is given with its conserved first and last residue. D genes are given only for firm matches. Clone size appears in some rows only: once, few, many, or a class for an expanded clone.

TRBV10-3,TRBJ1-1,-,-,TGTGCCATCAGTGAGAGAAAGGGTAGTGAAGCTTTCTTT,CAISERKGSEAFF
TRBV7-8,TRBJ2-5,-,TRBD2,TGTGCCAGCAGCCTATTTGGGACTAGAAAAGAGACCCAGTACTTC,CASSLFGTRKETQYF
TRBV19,TRBJ2-1,-,TRBD2,TGTGCCAGTAGTATGGTGGGAGGGTACAATGAGCAGTTCTTC,CASSMVGGYNEQFF
TRBV7-9,TRBJ2-7,many,TRBD1,TGTGCCAGCAGCACCGGACAGGTCTCAGTCGAGCAGTACTTC,CASSTGQVSVEQYF
TRBV24-1,TRBJ1-6,-,-,TGTGCCACCAGTGACGTTACCAGGGTTGGTAATTCACCCCTCCACTTT,CATSDVTRVGNSPLHF
TRBV11-1,TRBJ2-3,-,TRBD1,TGTGCCATCAGTGCCGAGGACAGGAAAGACAGTTATACGCAGTATTTT,CAISAEDRKDSYTQYF
TRBV19,TRBJ2-7,-,-,TGTGCCAGTAGTAGGATTGGGACCGAGCAGTACTTC,CASSRIGTEQYF
TRBV2,TRBJ1-4,-,TRBD1,TGTGCCAGCAGTGAGGGGACAGGGTTTGGTGAAAAACTGTTTTTT,CASSEGTGFGEKLFF
TRBV11-1,TRBJ1-2,-,-,TGTGCCAGCAGCTTCCAGGGATTGGGAGTGTTTAATGGCTACACCTTC,CASSFQGLGVFNGYTF
TRBV20-1,TRBJ1-2,few,-,TGCAGTGCTAGAGAGGCAGGGAATTATGGCTACACCTTC,CSAREAGNYGYTF
TRBV18,TRBJ1-2,-,TRBD1,TGTGCCAGCTCACCACGAGGGGGCAGCGATGGCTACACCTTC,CASSPRGGSDGYTF
TRBV6-5,TRBJ1-2,-,-,TGTGCCAGCAGTTCCCTGGGGGGGGGTTTAACCTTC,CASSSLGGGLTF
TRBV19,TRBJ2-5,-,TRBD1,TGTGCCAGTAAGGCCCGGGACAGGGTGCGAGAGACCCAGTACTTC,CASKARDRVRETQYF
TRBV4-3,TRBJ1-2,few,-,TGCGCCAGCAGCCAAGATCGGCAGTATGGCTGCACCTTC,CASSQDRQYGCTF
TRBV14,TRBJ1-3,many,-,TGTGCCAGCAGCCCCTCCCAGTGGGCTGGAAACACCATATATTTT,CASSPSQWAGNTIYF
TRBV27,TRBJ1-3,-,-,TGTGCCAGCAGTTTCCCGCCTTTGGGGCGGTCTGGAAACACCATATATTTT,CASSFPPLGRSGNTIYF
TRBV20-1,TRBJ1-2,-,-,TGCAGTGCTAGAGAGCGATTGGGGGATGGCTACACCTTC,CSARERLGDGYTF
TRBV7-2,TRBJ1-1,-,-,TGTGCCAGCAGCCCCAGCCGTTGGAACACTGAAGCTTTCTTT,CASSPSRWNTEAFF
TRBV25-1,TRBJ1-6,-,-,TGTGCCAGCTCTCCGAATAAGGATTTACCCCTCCACTTT,CASSPNKDLPLHF
TRBV20-1,TRBJ1-6,once,-,TGCAGTGCCGGGGGGCAGGGAAATTCACCCCTCCACTTT,CSAGGQGNSPLHF
TRBV6-1,TRBJ2-5,many,TRBD1,TGTGCCAGCAGACGGGACAGGGGGAGAGAGACCCAGTACTTC,CASRRDRGRETQYF
TRBV4-1,TRBJ2-3,-,-,TGCGCCAGCAGCCAAAGGCCGGACCTAACAGATACGCAGTATTTT,CASSQRPDLTDTQYF
TRBV9,TRBJ1-1,-,-,TGTGCCAGCAGCGTTGACAGACAGAACACTGAAGCTTTCTTT,CASSVDRQNTEAFF
TRBV5-6,TRBJ2-5,many,TRBD2,TGTGCCAGCAGCTTGGGACCGACTAGCGGGAAGGTGACCCAGTACTTC,CASSLGPTSGKVTQYF
TRBV29-1,TRBJ1-2,-,-,TGCAGCGTTGAAGAGGGGGCTGAAGGCTACACCTTC,CSVEEGAEGYTF
TRBV20-1,TRBJ1-3,medium-sized,-,TGCAGTGCTGTGATAGATGGAAACACCATATATTTT,CSAVIDGNTIYF
TRBV29-1,TRBJ1-2,-,TRBD1,TGCAGCGTTCCGGGACAGGGCATTCGGGATGGCTACACCTTC,CSVPGQGIRDGYTF
TRBV24-1,TRBJ1-5,-,TRBD1,TGTGCCACCAGTGATGGACAGGATCAGCCCCAGCATTTT,CATSDGQDQPQHF
TRBV5-1,TRBJ2-7,many,-,TGCGCCAGCAGCCCGGGTCCAGGACAGAGCTCCTACGAGCAGTACTTC,CASSPGPGQSSYEQYF
TRBV5-8,TRBJ1-6,-,-,TGTGCCAGCAGCCCCCCGGACGGAAATTCACCCCTCCACTTT,CASSPPDGNSPLHF
TRBV2,TRBJ1-2,many,-,TGTGCCAGCAGTGAAGACCGACTTTTTAACTATGGCTACACCTTC,CASSEDRLFNYGYTF
TRBV4-1,TRBJ1-6,many,TRBD1,TGCGCCAGCAGCCATGGACAGGGAGATTCACCCCTCCACTTT,CASSHGQGDSPLHF
TRBV5-6,TRBJ2-1,-,TRBD2,TGTGCCAGCAGTCCCCTAGCGGGAGGGTCATCGGGTGAGCAGTTCTTC,CASSPLAGGSSGEQFF
TRBV5-1,TRBJ2-1,-,-,TGCGCCAGCAGCTTGGGGGGGTATAGCAATCAGCAGTTCTTC,CASSLGGYSNQQFF
TRBV5-1,TRBJ2-1,-,TRBD2,TGCGCCAGCAGCTTGGCTATAGCGGGGGGGCACAATGAGCAGTTCTTC,CASSLAIAGGHNEQFF
TRBV20-1,TRBJ2-3,many,TRBD2,TGCAGTACCGCCCAGCGGGGGAGGGGCACAGATACGCAGTATTTT,CSTAQRGRGTDTQYF
TRBV27,TRBJ1-4,-,-,TGTGCCAGCAGTTTATCTGGGGTCAATGAAAAACTGTTTTTT,CASSLSGVNEKLFF
TRBV6-1,TRBJ1-2,many,TRBD1,TGTGCCAGCAGTGGCGGGACAGCTAACTATGGCTACACCTTC,CASSGGTANYGYTF
TRBV7-9,TRBJ2-3,many,TRBD2,TGTGCCAGCAGTCAACCTAGCGGGAGGGTTTCAGATACGCAGTATTTT,CASSQPSGRVSDTQYF
TRBV20-1,TRBJ2-3,-,-,TGCAGTGCTCCCAGGGCAACCCTGGGTACGCAGTATTTT,CSAPRATLGTQYF
TRBV4-2,TRBJ2-1,many,-,TGTGCCAGCAGCCAAGCAGGGACCAATGAGCAGTTCTTC,CASSQAGTNEQFF
TRBV29-1,TRBJ2-1,-,TRBD1,TGCAGCGTGCAACTACAGGGGGGTTACAATGAGCAGTTCTTC,CSVQLQGGYNEQFF
TRBV5-4,TRBJ2-2,many,TRBD2,TGTGCCAGCAAGGCGGGAGAGACCGGGGAGCTGTTTTTT,CASKAGETGELFF
TRBV9,TRBJ1-5,many,TRBD1,TGTGCCAGCAGCGTTACAGGGGAGGGCAATCAGCCCCAGCATTTT,CASSVTGEGNQPQHF
TRBV10-3,TRBJ2-3,-,-,TGTGCCATCACCCAGGGGCTAGATACAGATACGCAGTATTTT,CAITQGLDTDTQYF
TRBV20-1,TRBJ1-1,many,TRBD1,TGCAGTGCTAGCCGGGACAGGGAAGCTTTCTTT,CSASRDREAFF
TRBV7-7,TRBJ2-7,-,-,TGTGCTAGCAGCTCCGGTTTAGGGGTCGGCTACGAGCAGTACTTC,CASSSGLGVGYEQYF